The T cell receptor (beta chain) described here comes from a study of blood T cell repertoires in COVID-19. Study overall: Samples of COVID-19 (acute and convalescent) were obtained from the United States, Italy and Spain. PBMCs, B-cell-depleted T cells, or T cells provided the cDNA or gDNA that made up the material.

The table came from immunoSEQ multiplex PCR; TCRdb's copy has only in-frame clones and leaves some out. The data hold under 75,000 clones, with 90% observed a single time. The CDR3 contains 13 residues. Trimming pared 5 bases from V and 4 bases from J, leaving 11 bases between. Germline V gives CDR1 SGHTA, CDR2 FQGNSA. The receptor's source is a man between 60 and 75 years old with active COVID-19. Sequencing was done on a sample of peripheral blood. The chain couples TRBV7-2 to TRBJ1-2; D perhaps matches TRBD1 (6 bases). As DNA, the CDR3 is TGTGCCAGCAGCGTATTGGACAGCTATGGCTACACCTTC. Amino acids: CASSVLDSYGYTF.